The next 20 T cell receptor beta chains were all read from a single sample in a study of shared clonotypes between healthy human individuals. This table comes from immunoSEQ multiplex PCR, and its TCRdb copy is limited to in-frame clones, with some not included. In the table there are about a million clones, roughly 77% of which are singletons. Sequenced: memory CD4+ T cells from PBMCs. Subset specified: CD45RA-negative fraction. These receptors originate from a man aged 18 to 30 in good health. Some clones in this sample may be carry-over from other donors' samples.

This clone has a handful of counts. V and J are TRBV9 and TRBJ2-7, with 15 bases lining up with TRBD2. J gave up 3 bases and V 4 bases, and 5 bases lay outside the gene matches. The CDR3 is 16 residues long. CDR1 is SGDLS, CDR2 YYNGEE, per germline. CDR3 sequence reads: CASSLGTSGRIYEQYF. CDR3 nucleotide sequence: TGTGCCAGCAGCTTGGGGACTAGCGGGAGGATCTACGAGCAGTACTTC.

This chain links TRBV27 with TRBJ1-2; D perhaps matches TRBD1 (5 bases). The CDR3 is made up of 15 amino acids. Germline assignment: CDR1 MNHEY and CDR2 SMNVEV (reference sequence). V lost 0 bases and J 3 bases, leaving 11 bases between the germline ends. The CDR3 DNA follows: TGTGCCAGCAGTTTATCATGGCAGGGAGACTATGGCTACACCTTC. Its translation is CASSLSWQGDYGYTF.

CDR3 loop: CAIAGQLYNEQFF. Written as DNA, the CDR3 is TGTGCCATCGCGGGACAGCTATACAATGAGCAGTTCTTC. The chain carries TRBV10-3 and TRBJ2-1; TRBD1 is a possible D gene (7 bases). Per the germline V gene, CDR1 is ENHRY and CDR2 is SYGVKD. The V end lost 8 bases, the J end lost 4 bases, and 12 bases lay between the germline ends. This CDR3 comprises 13 residues.

The V call is TRBV19, the J call TRBJ1-5; 10 bases align to TRBD1. There are 18 residues in the CDR3. Germline assignment: CDR1 LNHDA and CDR2 SQIVND (reference sequence). J was trimmed by 1 base and V by 8 bases; bases with no gene match: 14. The CDR3 bases are TGTGCCAGTTCCACCAGCCGGGACAGGGGTTGGAGCAATCAGCCCCAGCATTTT. The encoded protein is CASSTSRDRGWSNQPQHF.

The CDR3 here is CASSLFGTDTQYF. CDR3 DNA: TGTGCCAGCAGCTTATTTGGGACAGATACGCAGTATTTT. The chain recombines TRBV11-2 with TRBJ2-3; D unclear. V lost 2 bases and J lost 3, with 6 bases in between. In germline, CDR1 is SGHAT, CDR2 FQNNGV. The CDR3 loop spans 13 amino acids.

This chain joins TRBV6-1 and TRBJ2-5; tentative D call: TRBD2 (5 bases). Germline CDR1 MNHNS, CDR2 SASEGT. The CDR3 runs to 15 residues. Trimming took 4 bases from V and 5 from J, leaving 17 bases between them. The CDR3 is CASSVSGKVRETQYF. The CDR3 DNA reads as TGTGCCAGCAGTGTATCGGGAAAGGTTCGGGAGACCCAGTACTTC.

The rearrangement links TRBV6-6 to TRBJ2-5; unclear D gene. This CDR3 comprises 14 residues. Looked up from germline, CDR1 is MNHNY and CDR2 is SVGAGI (reference sequence). V lost 9 bases, J lost 4 bases, and 18 bases lay in between. In nucleotides, the CDR3 is TGTGCCAGTTTAAGGGCTGGGCAATTAGAGACCCAGTACTTC. Amino acid sequence: CASLRAGQLETQYF.

CDR3 protein: CASSPSYRETQYF. As DNA, the CDR3 is TGCGCCAGCAGCCCGTCGTATCGGGAGACCCAGTACTTC. The V and J genes are TRBV5-1 and TRBJ2-5; D unclear. This CDR3 comprises 13 residues. The germline V gene has CDR1 SGHRS and CDR2 YFSETQ. Trimming took off 4 bases at V and 5 bases at J, with 12 bases between the two ends.

CDR3 in amino acids: CASSDDDNQPQHF. The CDR3 DNA reads TGTGCCAGCAGTGACGACGACAATCAGCCCCAGCATTTT. This chain uses TRBV28 with TRBJ1-5; D is uncertain. Germline V lookup: CDR1 MDHEN, CDR2 SYDVKM. CDR3 length: 13 residues. Trimming pared 5 bases from V and 3 bases from J, leaving 8 bases between. Drawing the rest from reference TRBV28 and TRBJ1-5, the complete variable domain is DVKVTQSSRYLVKRTGEKVFLECVQDMDHENMFWYRQDPGLGLRLIYFSYDVKMKEKGDIPEGYSVSREKKERFSLILESASTNQTSMYLCASSDDDNQPQHFGDGTRLSIL.

The chain couples TRBV29-1 to TRBJ2-7; 10 bases align to TRBD1. Looked up from germline, CDR1 is SQVTM and CDR2 is ANQGSEA. The trim removed 7 bases at V and 4 bases at J, leaving 7 bases unmatched. The CDR3 extends over 13 amino acids. The CDR3 region is CSAIPGQGYEQYF. The CDR3 DNA is TGCAGCGCGATACCGGGACAGGGGTACGAGCAGTACTTC.

This clone was counted once. The gene calls are TRBV30 and TRBJ2-7; D unresolved. Germline CDR1 and CDR2: GTSNPN and SVGIG (reference sequence). The CDR3 loop spans 13 amino acids. V lost 1 base and J 0 bases, leaving 7 bases between the germline ends. In nucleotides, the CDR3 is TGTGCCTGGAGTGACGCAGGCTCCTACGAGCAGTACTTC. It specifies CAWSDAGSYEQYF.

The rearrangement links TRBV28 to TRBJ1-4; D not resolved. V gave up 8 bases and J gave up 4 bases, with 11 bases separating them. CDR3 length: 13 amino acids. The germline gives CDR1 MDHEN, CDR2 SYDVKM. The CDR3 nucleotides are TGTGCCAGCTCCCGGACCCATAATGAAAAACTGTTTTTT. The encoded protein is CASSRTHNEKLFF. Based on the CDR3 plus reference TRBV28 and TRBJ1-4, the full variable domain is DVKVTQSSRYLVKRTGEKVFLECVQDMDHENMFWYRQDPGLGLRLIYFSYDVKMKEKGDIPEGYSVSREKKERFSLILESASTNQTSMYLCASSRTHNEKLFFGSGTQLSVL.

This clone was detected many times. The V and J genes are TRBV7-9 and TRBJ1-2, with TRBD1 matching 10 bases. The V gene end was trimmed by 5 bases and the J gene end by 5 bases; junction bases not matched to a gene: 11. From germline, CDR1 is SEHNR and CDR2 FQNEAQ (reference sequence). The CDR3 is made up of 16 amino acids. CDR3: CASSPTGTGEGYGYTF. The DNA for the CDR3 is TGTGCCAGCAGCCCGACCGGGACAGGGGAGGGGTATGGCTACACCTTC.

The V gene is TRBV6-5, the J gene TRBJ2-7; perhaps TRBD1 as D (5 bases). The germline V gene has CDR1 MNHEY and CDR2 SVGAGI. The ends were cut back, 2 bases at V and 6 bases at J, with 14 bases in the middle. This CDR3 has 14 amino acids. CDR3 residues: CASSYDGRDGEQYF. The CDR3 DNA follows: TGTGCCAGCAGTTACGACGGCAGGGATGGCGAGCAGTACTTC.

The rearrangement joins TRBV5-1 to TRBJ2-2; 10 nucleotides line up with TRBD2. Per germline, CDR1 SGHRS and CDR2 YFSETQ. Losses at the gene ends were 0 bases for V and 2 bases for J; bases not matched to a gene: 4. The CDR3 is 17 residues long. This chain's CDR3 is CASSLGTSGLNTGELFF. For the CDR3, the DNA is TGCGCCAGCAGCTTGGGGACTAGCGGACTAAACACCGGGGAGCTGTTTTTT.

The chain joins TRBV19 to TRBJ2-1; perhaps TRBD1 as D (6 bases). The CDR3 spans 15 residues. Germline assignment: CDR1 LNHDA and CDR2 SQIVND (reference sequence). V was pared by 4 bases and J by 9 bases, with 19 bases between. The CDR3 loop is CASSKGHLGSGEQFF. The CDR3 nucleotides read TGTGCCAGTAGTAAGGGACACCTGGGGAGTGGTGAGCAGTTCTTC.

This clone was detected a few times. The chain couples TRBV19 to TRBJ2-3, with TRBD2 as a possible D gene (6 bases). CDR1 and CDR2 from the germline V gene are LNHDA and SQIVND (reference sequence). Deletions cut 6 bases from V and 1 base from J, with 17 bases between. The CDR3 is made up of 16 amino acids. The CDR3 DNA reads as TGTGCCAGTAGCCCGGCGAGTAGCGGAGGCACAGATACGCAGTATTTT. Its translation: CASSPASSGGTDTQYF. Drawing the rest from reference TRBV19 and TRBJ2-3, the complete variable domain is DGGITQSPKYLFRKEGQNVTLSCEQNLNHDAMYWYRQDPGQGLRLIYYSQIVNDFQKGDIAEGYSVSREKKESFPLTVTSAQKNPTAFYLCASSPASSGGTDTQYFGPGTRLTVL.

J is TRBJ1-1 and V is TRBV2, with TRBD1 as a possible D gene (5 bases). The CDR3 totals 13 residues. V dropped 2 bases and J dropped 5 bases, with 9 bases sitting between them. In germline, CDR1 is SNHLY, CDR2 FYNNEI. The CDR3 region is CASSERPGTEAFF. As DNA, the CDR3 is TGTGCCAGCAGTGAACGTCCAGGGACTGAAGCTTTCTTT.

The V call is TRBV2, the J call TRBJ2-2; 10 bases line up with TRBD2. The CDR3 consists of 15 residues. The trim removed 4 bases at V and 7 bases at J, leaving 6 bases unmatched. The germline V gene has CDR1 SNHLY and CDR2 FYNNEI. CDR3 region: CASSASGREGGELFF. CDR3 sequence (DNA): TGTGCCAGCAGTGCGAGCGGGAGGGAAGGCGGGGAGCTGTTTTTT.

This clone was seen a handful of times. The chain is built from TRBV5-1 and TRBJ2-5, with D hard to call. The CDR3 extends over 16 amino acids. Trimming took 4 bases from V and 1 from J, leaving 17 bases between them. Looked up from germline, CDR1 is SGHRS and CDR2 is YFSETQ. DNA for the CDR3: TGCGCCAGCAGCCCCGGCGCCACCACAACCCAAGAGACCCAGTACTTC. Translating it yields CASSPGATTTQETQYF.